The source of this T cell receptor beta chain is a study of cytomegalovirus exposure and HLA in healthy donors. Details on this clone: Its antigen is unidentified.

Study findings and constraints: The study labeled approximately 150 TCR beta chains cytomegalovirus-associated. Earlier results showed most TCR beta V segments being productive about 87% or about 30% of the time. Of the V segments, some could not be distinguished, including TRBV6-2 and TRBV6-3, and were excluded. Later analysis suggested most CMV-associated TCR beta chains were HLA-restricted.

With 60 Vbeta and 13 Jbeta primers, the PCR was carried out. Assay used: immunoSEQ multiplex PCR; TCRdb lists only in-frame clones, some missing. The data show over 150,000 clones, 82% seen once. This CDR3 region has 13 residues. V lost 10 bases and J lost 0, with 10 bases in between. Germline V gene sequence: CDR1 MNHNS, CDR2 SASEGT. V and J are TRBV6-1 and TRBJ2-1, with a weak D call TRBD1 (6 bases). The sequenced material came from PBMCs. This sequence was found in a boy younger than 10 in good health and CMV-seronegative. The DNA for the CDR3 is TGTGCCACCGACAGGATCTCCTACAATGAGCAGTTCTTC. Its protein is CATDRISYNEQFF.